The subject of this entry is one TCR beta chain. The antigen is undetermined. The ends lost 3 bases at V and 6 bases at J; junction bases unmatched: 6. The CDR3 loop spans 15 amino acids. From germline, CDR1 is LNHNV and CDR2 YYDKDF (reference sequence). These data belong to a study of T cells in localized non-small cell lung cancer. The study, taken as a whole, reports: Uninvolved adjacent lung, not tumor, had the highest T cell clonality.

TCRdb's copy holds only in-frame clones and misses some; the assay was immunoSEQ multiplex PCR. The table lists 45,000 to 60,000 clones, more than 85% of them singletons. Sample: PBMCs, taken before any cancer treatment. The TCR originated in a man between 40 and 69 years old with stage II lung adenocarcinoma. This chain links TRBV15 with TRBJ2-1; 9 bases are shared with TRBD1. The CDR3 DNA follows: TGTGCCACCAGCAGCCGGGACAGGGTGGGCAATGAGCAGTTCTTC. This translates into CATSSRDRVGNEQFF.